A single sample gave rise to the 10 T cell receptor beta chains below, sequenced in a study of blood T cell repertoires in COVID-19. Using immunoSEQ multiplex PCR, the repertoire was profiled, and TCRdb retains in-frame clones only, with some absent. The sample contains 150,000 to 200,000 clones, roughly nine tenths of which appear only once. The specimen was PBMCs or T cells enriched from blood (not recorded which). These TCRs come from a human donor with acute COVID-19. The donor label of this sample is uncertain.

This chain joins TRBV3-1 (or the pseudogene TRBV3-2) and TRBJ2-2, with D possibly TRBD2 on 5 matching bases. The CDR3 has 15 amino acids. The V gene's germline CDR1 is LGHDT and CDR2 YNNKEL (reference sequence). With 0 bases removed from V and 4 bases from J, the gap between germline ends came to 9 bases. The CDR3 DNA is TGTGCCAGCAGCCAAGAGGAGGACTTCACCGGGGAGCTGTTTTTT. It specifies CASSQEEDFTGELFF.

In its sample, this clone was seen once. V usage is TRBV10-3 and J usage is TRBJ2-2, with 11 bases matching TRBD2. Germline CDR1 is ENHRY and CDR2 is SYGVKD. Trimming cost V 4 bases and J 4 bases; bases outside gene matches: 11. This CDR3 region has 18 residues. CDR3 protein: CAISGLAGNPRVTGELFF. The CDR3 DNA reads as TGTGCCATCAGTGGACTAGCGGGAAACCCGCGGGTCACCGGGGAGCTGTTTTTT.

The V gene is TRBV7-2, the J gene TRBJ2-1; 9 bases agree with TRBD1. After removal of 6 bases from V and 0 bases from J, the junction contained 3 bases not matched to a gene. CDR1 is SGHTA, CDR2 FQGNSA, per germline. This CDR3 has 15 residues. CDR3 in amino acids: CASRPDRGSYNEQFF. DNA of the CDR3: TGTGCCAGCAGACCGGACAGGGGCTCCTACAATGAGCAGTTCTTC.

The chain employs TRBV19 and TRBJ2-7; 7 nucleotides line up with TRBD1. The CDR3 consists of 14 residues. J lost 4 bases, V lost 5 bases, and 8 bases had no gene match. Germline assignment: CDR1 LNHDA and CDR2 SQIVND (reference sequence). CDR3 in amino acids: CASSASPQGYEQYF. The CDR3 DNA follows: TGTGCCAGTAGTGCTTCCCCACAGGGGTACGAGCAGTACTTC.

V and J are TRBV4-1 and TRBJ2-3, with 9 bases fitting TRBD1. Germline CDR1 reads MGHRA; CDR2 reads YSYEKL. There are 16 residues in the CDR3. Trimming at V came to 4 bases and at J to 2 bases, leaving 7 bases not matched to a gene. CDR3 nucleotides: TGCGCCAGCAGCCCACCACAGGGGGCGAACACAGATACGCAGTATTTT. Protein product: CASSPPQGANTDTQYF.

The chain joins TRBV27 to TRBJ2-7, with D unclear. The germline CDR1 and CDR2 sequences are MNHEY and SMNVEV (reference sequence). The CDR3 has 15 amino acids. V was trimmed by 4 bases and J by 2 bases, leaving 15 bases between them. The CDR3 is CASSSLSTEPYEQYF. CDR3 DNA sequence: TGTGCCAGCAGTTCACTTTCGACTGAACCCTACGAGCAGTACTTC.

This rearrangement joins TRBV2 to TRBJ2-1, with 10 bases identical to TRBD2. The germline V gene encodes CDR1 SNHLY and CDR2 FYNNEI. The CDR3 is 15 amino acids. V dropped 5 bases and J dropped 2; count of bases not matched to a gene: 3. CDR3 residues: CASSLAGAAYNEQFF. CDR3 DNA sequence: TGTGCCAGCAGTCTAGCGGGGGCGGCCTACAATGAGCAGTTCTTC.

The CDR3 sequence: CASSSYRGIGYGYTF. In DNA, the CDR3 is TGTGCCAGCTCTTCGTACAGGGGAATAGGCTATGGCTACACCTTC. This chain uses TRBV11-2 with TRBJ1-2; 7 bases map to TRBD1. The V and J ends lost 8 bases and 4 bases, in that order; junction bases with no gene match: 13. This CDR3 has 15 amino acids. Germline V gene sequence: CDR1 SGHAT, CDR2 FQNNGV.

The rearrangement joins TRBV19 to TRBJ1-2; unclear D gene. The CDR3 spans 12 residues. CDR1 is LNHDA and CDR2 is SQIVND in the germline V gene (reference sequence). V dropped 1 base and J dropped 8 bases, with 8 bases sitting between them. As DNA, the CDR3 is TGTGCCAGTAGTATAGTCTTGGGCGGCTACACCTTC. It is translated as CASSIVLGGYTF. The complete variable domain, with remaining parts taken from reference TRBV19 and TRBJ1-2, reads DGGITQSPKYLFRKEGQNVTLSCEQNLNHDAMYWYRQDPGQGLRLIYYSQIVNDFQKGDIAEGYSVSREKKESFPLTVTSAQKNPTAFYLCASSIVLGGYTFGSGTRLTVV.

This clone is a singleton in its sample. The rearrangement joins TRBV21-1 to TRBJ2-1; the table's D call of TRBD2 was not tested on the DNA. TRBV21-1 is designated a pseudogene. This CDR3 has 16 residues. CDR3 DNA sequence: TGTGCCAGCAGCAAAGGGACGGGGGGGCCCGGCAATGAGCAGTTCTTC. Encoded protein: CASSKGTGGPGNEQFF.